This T cell receptor (beta chain) appears in the sequencing data of a study of shared clonotypes between healthy human individuals (dated by TCRdb to 2018 to 2021). As for the study more broadly: The cohort comprised a couple of women and a few men aged 18 to 49 years. Each donor's leukapheresis produced roughly between roughly 0.85 and 10 billion PBMCs. For each donor, three plates each were used for CD4 naive and CD4 memory, two plates were used for CD8 naive, and one plate was used for CD8 memory. To increase sequencing depth and limit assay-specific biases, TCR repertoire library preparation and sequencing were carried out by different laboratories using diverse techniques. The study deeply sequenced blood TCR repertoires of five healthy adults to estimate repertoire size and the extent of clonotype sharing between individuals. Paper-wide results and their limitations: Clonotypes shared by all four sorted-subset donors showed higher generation probabilities than non-shared clonotypes. Naive subsets generally had larger estimated clonotype richness than memory subsets. Incomplete sequencing was indicated by rarefaction of sorted-subset datasets, despite the large sequencing depth. Because the study included only a small number of donors, the genetic and exposure-history diversity represented was limited. Sharing across a handful of donors was observed for around 5% of naive CD4, over 3% of naive CD8, over 2% of memory CD4, and 0.4% of memory CD8 clonotypes. Based on pairwise subsampling, the degree of clonotype sharing among donors was expected to be affected by sequencing depth. Sampling was restricted to blood, and TCR repertoires in tissue are likely to differ from TCR repertoires in blood.

Of note for this clone: The antigen it recognizes is unknown. No clone much larger than this one lies a single base away; base qualities are absent.

TCR CDR3 regions were amplified from genomic DNA by multiplex PCR using the deep immunoSEQ assay. Extracted genomic DNA from each cell subset was distributed evenly across all wells of several immunoSEQ 96-well plates, and each plate was treated as a replicate. Each replicate PCR for sorted subsets received roughly 200 ng genomic DNA, equal to about 30,000 T cell genomes. Purified libraries were quantified with a Qubit 3.0 fluorometer, sized on a Bioanalyzer 2100, and re-quantified with the KAPA Library Quantification kit. A separate single-read 150-cycle Illumina NextSeq 550 flow cell was used to sequence each immunoSEQ 96-well plate. Per the authors' processing: Because only junctional sequences without quality scores were contained in the immunoSEQ output, filtering matching that applied to full-length reads could not be performed. To assign V/J genes and CDR3, sequences were annotated using PyIR, a Python wrapper for IgBLAST v1.9, with IMGT germline references. Reads with weak V/J assignments (E-value above 1e-6), missing CDR3, stop codons, out-of-frame junctions, or ambiguous translated residues were removed. V3J clonotypes were defined as sequences sharing an identical inferred V gene, J gene, and CDR3 amino acid sequence. Percentage overlap between repertoires was computed as shared unique clonotypes divided by the size of the smaller repertoire. Three approaches were used to assess repertoire richness: RTK rarefaction, the Chao1 estimator, and Recon v2.1 estimates of unobserved clonotypes. Generation probabilities for all TCRbeta clonotypes obtained by the gDNA method from a handful of donors were computed using OLGA. As stored in TCRdb, this immuneACCESS dataset retains in-frame rearrangements with V and J assigned. A fraction of the clones does not appear; measured against another copy, unresolved V genes explain less than half of the discrepancy, and the remainder lacks a known reason. V and J calls and clone size follow that table, whereas D and trimming were derived from the DNA. The sample profile shows roughly 500,000 clones; around 95% of them were found once. Together, the top ten hold about 0.06% of the sample.

Donors were healthy HIV-negative adults with no recently reported acute infections or vaccinations. Every donor was a Caucasian adult living in Nashville, Tennessee, USA. CD4+ T cells were enriched by magnetic negative selection; naive cells were then positively selected on CD45RA, and the negative fraction formed the memory subset. Blood was obtained by leukapheresis, after which PBMCs were separated by Ficoll-Histopaque density gradient centrifugation and cryopreserved in liquid nitrogen vapor phase. Purity and quantity of every magnetically sorted T cell population were checked by analytical flow cytometry. Each sorted fraction had its genomic DNA isolated and then quantified by UV absorbance on a Nanodrop 2000c. The CDR3 runs 14 residues from the cysteine to the phenylalanine. CDR3 DNA only is kept here, 42 bases in frame from base 1. Trimming costs V 0 bases and J 4 bases, and their ends lie 9 bases apart. CDR1 and CDR2 are read off the germline V gene as SNHLY and FYNNEI.

This chain joins TRBV2 to TRBJ1-2, with the identity of the D gene unclear. Sequencing input: naive CD4+ T cells sorted from blood. The cell subset or site label, read with the paper, signifies: CD45RA+ positively selected. The clonotype was recovered from a woman in her twenties or thirties in good health. For the CDR3, the sequence is CASSEAANLYGYTF. The sequenced DNA is TGTGCCAGCAGTGAAGCGGCGAATCTCTATGGCTACACCTTC.